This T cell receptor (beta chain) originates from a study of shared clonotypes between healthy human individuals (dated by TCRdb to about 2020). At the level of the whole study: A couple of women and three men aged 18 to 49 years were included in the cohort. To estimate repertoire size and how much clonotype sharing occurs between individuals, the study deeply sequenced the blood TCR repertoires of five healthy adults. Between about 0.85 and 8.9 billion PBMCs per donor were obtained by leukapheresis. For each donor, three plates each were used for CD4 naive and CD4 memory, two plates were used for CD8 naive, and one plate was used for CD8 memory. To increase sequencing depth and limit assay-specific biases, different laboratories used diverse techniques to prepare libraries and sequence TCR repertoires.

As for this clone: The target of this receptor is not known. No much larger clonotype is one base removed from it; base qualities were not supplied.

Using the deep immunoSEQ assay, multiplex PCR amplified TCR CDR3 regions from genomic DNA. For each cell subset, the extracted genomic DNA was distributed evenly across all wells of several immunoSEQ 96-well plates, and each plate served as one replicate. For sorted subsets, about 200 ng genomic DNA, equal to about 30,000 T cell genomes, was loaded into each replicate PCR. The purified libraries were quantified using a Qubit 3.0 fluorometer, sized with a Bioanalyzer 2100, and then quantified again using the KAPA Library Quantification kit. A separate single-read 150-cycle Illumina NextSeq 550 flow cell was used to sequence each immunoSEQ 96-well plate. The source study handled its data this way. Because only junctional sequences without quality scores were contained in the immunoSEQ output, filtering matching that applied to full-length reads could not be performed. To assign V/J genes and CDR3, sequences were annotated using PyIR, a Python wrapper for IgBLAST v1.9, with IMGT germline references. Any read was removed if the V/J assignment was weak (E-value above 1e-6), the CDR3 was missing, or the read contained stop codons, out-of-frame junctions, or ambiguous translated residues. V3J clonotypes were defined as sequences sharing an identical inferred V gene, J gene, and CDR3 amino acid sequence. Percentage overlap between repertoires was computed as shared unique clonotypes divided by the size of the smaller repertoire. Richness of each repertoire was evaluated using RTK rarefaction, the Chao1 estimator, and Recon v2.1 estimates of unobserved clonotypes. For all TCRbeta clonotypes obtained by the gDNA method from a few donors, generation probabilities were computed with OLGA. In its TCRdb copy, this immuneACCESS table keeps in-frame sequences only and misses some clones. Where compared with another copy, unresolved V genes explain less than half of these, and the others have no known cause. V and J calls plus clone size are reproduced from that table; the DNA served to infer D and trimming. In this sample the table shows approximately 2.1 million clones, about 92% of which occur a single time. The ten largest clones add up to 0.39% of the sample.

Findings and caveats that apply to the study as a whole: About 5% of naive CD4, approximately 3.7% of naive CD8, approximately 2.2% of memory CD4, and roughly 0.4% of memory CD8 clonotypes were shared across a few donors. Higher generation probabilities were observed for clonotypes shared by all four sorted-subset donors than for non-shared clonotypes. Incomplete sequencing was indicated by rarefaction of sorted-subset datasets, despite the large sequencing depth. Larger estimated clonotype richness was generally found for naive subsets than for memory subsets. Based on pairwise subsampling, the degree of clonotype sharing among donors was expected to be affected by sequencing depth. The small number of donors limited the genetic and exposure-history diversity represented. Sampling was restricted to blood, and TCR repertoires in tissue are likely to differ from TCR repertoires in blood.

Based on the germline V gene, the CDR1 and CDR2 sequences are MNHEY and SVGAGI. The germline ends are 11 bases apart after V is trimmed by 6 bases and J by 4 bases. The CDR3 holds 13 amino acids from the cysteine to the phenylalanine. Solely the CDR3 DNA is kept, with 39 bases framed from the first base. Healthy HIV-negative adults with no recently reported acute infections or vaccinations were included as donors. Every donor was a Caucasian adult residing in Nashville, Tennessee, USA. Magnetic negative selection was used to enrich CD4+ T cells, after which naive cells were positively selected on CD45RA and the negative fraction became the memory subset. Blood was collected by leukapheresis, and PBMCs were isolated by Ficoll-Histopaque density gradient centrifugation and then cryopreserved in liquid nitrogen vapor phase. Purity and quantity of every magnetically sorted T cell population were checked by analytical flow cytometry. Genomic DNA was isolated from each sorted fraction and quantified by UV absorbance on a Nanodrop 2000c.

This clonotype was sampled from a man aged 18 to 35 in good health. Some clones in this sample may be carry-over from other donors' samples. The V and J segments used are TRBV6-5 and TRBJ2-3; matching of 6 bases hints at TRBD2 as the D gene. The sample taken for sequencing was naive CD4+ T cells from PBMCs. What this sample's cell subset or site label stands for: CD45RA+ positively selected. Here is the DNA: TGTGCCAGCAGGGACCCGGGGGCAGATACGCAGTATTTT. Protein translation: CASRDPGADTQYF.